Sequencing of this TCR beta chain was carried out in a study of blood T cell repertoires in COVID-19. On the study more broadly: Some COVID-19 samples were acute and others convalescent; all came from the United States, Italy and Spain. PBMCs, B-cell-depleted T cells, or T cells provided the cDNA or gDNA that made up the material.

Per the original data handling: Reference gene primer amplification yielded estimated nucleated cell counts. TCRdb's copy holds only in-frame clones and misses some; the assay was immunoSEQ multiplex PCR. That table furnishes V, J and clone size, whereas the DNA furnished D and trimming. Here the sample spans more than 200,000 clones, 65% to 85% being singletons. This clone was seen a single time. V shed 5 bases and J 4 bases; nucleotides not matched to a gene: 4. CDR1 is SGHTA and CDR2 is FQGNSA in the germline V gene. There are 14 residues in the CDR3. Sequences were obtained from peripheral blood. The chain is built from TRBV7-2 and TRBJ2-7, with 11 bases identical to TRBD2. The TCR comes from a woman in her forties or fifties with acute or convalescent COVID-19. CDR3 bases: TGTGCCAGCAGCCCGCGACTAGCGGGGTACGAGCAGTACTTC. Its protein product is CASSPRLAGYEQYF.